These T cell receptor beta chains were read from a single sample in a study of T cells expressing NK-cell markers. One entry per CDR3 protein, without DNA, is what TCRdb gives after re-calling the 5' RACE reads. The listing records about 150,000 distinct CDR3 sequences. The sample consisted of blood T cells: a sorted CD56 or NKG2C T cell subset, CD4+ or CD8+ T cells, or bulk PBMC T cells (not recorded which). The source is a man in his late teens or twenties in good health. CDR3s include the opening cysteine and the closing phenylalanine or tryptophan.

j_gene: TRBJ2-1
v_gene: TRBV12-3/TRBV12-4
CDR3aa: CASSLLAGVLYEQFF

j_gene: TRBJ2-1
v_gene: TRBV11-1
CDR3aa: CASGVSSRRAHSYNEQFF

j_gene: TRBJ2-1
v_gene: TRBV7-9
CDR3aa: CASSLPTSGRAYEQFF

j_gene: TRBJ2-3
v_gene: TRBV27
CDR3aa: CASRGLAVTLDTQYF

j_gene: TRBJ1-2
v_gene: TRBV5-6
CDR3aa: CASSFLAPGQDSLYYGYTF

j_gene: TRBJ2-2
v_gene: TRBV28
CDR3aa: CASSFVYTGELFF

j_gene: TRBJ2-1
v_gene: TRBV30
CDR3aa: CAWSVMASGSLEQFF

j_gene: TRBJ2-1
v_gene: TRBV24-1
CDR3aa: CATSDEGGYEQFF

j_gene: TRBJ2-7
v_gene: TRBV5-1
CDR3aa: CASSLEGRDRGPLYEQYF

j_gene: TRBJ2-4
v_gene: TRBV12-3/TRBV12-4
CDR3aa: CASSNREGLPKNIQYF

j_gene: TRBJ2-3
v_gene: TRBV10-3
CDR3aa: CAIRGGTSVTDTQYF

j_gene: TRBJ1-1
v_gene: TRBV14
CDR3aa: CASSQLGTGLFEAFF

j_gene: TRBJ2-3
v_gene: TRBV7-9
CDR3aa: CASSSLSQEGADTQYF

j_gene: TRBJ2-1
v_gene: TRBV24-1
CDR3aa: CATSPSGRSGEQFF

j_gene: TRBJ2-7
v_gene: TRBV20-1
CDR3aa: CSATMPSYEQYF

j_gene: TRBJ1-1
v_gene: TRBV18
CDR3aa: CASSPIPSSMNTEAFF

j_gene: TRBJ2-2
v_gene: TRBV20-1
CDR3aa: CSARDPRLKRPFSPNTGELFF

j_gene: TRBJ2-2
v_gene: TRBV14
CDR3aa: CASSHRADDTGELFF

j_gene: TRBJ2-3
v_gene: TRBV6-1
CDR3aa: CASSAREGQDTQYF

j_gene: TRBJ2-3
v_gene: TRBV19
CDR3aa: CASSISIGSTQYF

j_gene: TRBJ2-3
v_gene: TRBV20-1
CDR3aa: CSARGAGAGSWADTQYF

j_gene: TRBJ2-2
v_gene: TRBV29-1
CDR3aa: CSGIGGSAGGELFF

j_gene: TRBJ1-1
v_gene: TRBV5-1
CDR3aa: CASSFNFEELETEAFF

j_gene: TRBJ2-2
v_gene: TRBV4-3
CDR3aa: CASSPPTGELFF

j_gene: TRBJ2-5
v_gene: TRBV2
CDR3aa: CAGEPGIHGETQYF

j_gene: TRBJ2-1
v_gene: TRBV29-1
CDR3aa: CSVEEGGVGNEQFF

j_gene: TRBJ2-4
v_gene: TRBV18
CDR3aa: CASSYEPGQLNIQYF